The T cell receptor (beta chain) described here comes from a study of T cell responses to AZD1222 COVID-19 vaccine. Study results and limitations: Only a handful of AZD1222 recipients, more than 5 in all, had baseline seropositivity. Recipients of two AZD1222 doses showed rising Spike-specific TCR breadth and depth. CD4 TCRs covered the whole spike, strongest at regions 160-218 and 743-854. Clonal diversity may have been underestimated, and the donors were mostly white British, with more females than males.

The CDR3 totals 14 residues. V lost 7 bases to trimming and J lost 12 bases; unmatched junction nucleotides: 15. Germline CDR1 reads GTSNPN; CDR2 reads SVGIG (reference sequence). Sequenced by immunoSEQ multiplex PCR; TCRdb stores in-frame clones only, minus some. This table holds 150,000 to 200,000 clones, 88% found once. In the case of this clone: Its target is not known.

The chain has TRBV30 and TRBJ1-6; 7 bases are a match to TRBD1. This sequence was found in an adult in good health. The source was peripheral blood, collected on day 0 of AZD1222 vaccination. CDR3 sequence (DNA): TGTGCCTTCGGCCGGGACAGCCTGATTAGACCCCTCCACTTT. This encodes CAFGRDSLIRPLHF.